This T cell receptor (beta chain) was identified during a study of blood T cell repertoires in COVID-19. Study details: Samples taken during acute and convalescent COVID-19 were collected in the United States, Italy and Spain. Sources were T cells, B-cell-depleted T cells, or PBMCs; the material itself was cDNA or gDNA.

Original data processing: It was from reference gene primer amplification that nucleated cell counts were estimated. Assay: immunoSEQ multiplex PCR; the TCRdb copy retains only in-frame clones and omits some. V and J calls and clone size are copied from that table; D and trimming were computed from the DNA. The profile shows about 180,000 clones, 80% of them singletons. The sample consisted of peripheral blood. The TCR was taken from a man in his sixties or seventies with active or convalescent COVID-19.

CDR3 sequence: CAISVVGTSGGDEQFF. CDR3 sequence (DNA): TGTGCCATCAGTGTCGTCGGGACTAGCGGGGGTGATGAGCAGTTCTTC. The chain has TRBV10-3 and TRBJ2-1, with TRBD2 matching over 14 bases. The CDR3 contains 16 residues. V was clipped by 4 bases and J by 8 bases; unmatched bases: 7. From germline, CDR1 is ENHRY and CDR2 SYGVKD.